Below, 21 T cell receptor beta chains from the same sample are listed, as sequenced in a study of cytomegalovirus exposure and HLA in healthy donors. Primers included in the PCR were 60 Vbeta and 13 Jbeta primers. The table came from immunoSEQ multiplex PCR; TCRdb's copy has only in-frame clones and leaves some out. Here the sample spans 100,000 to 150,000 clones, 80% to 90% being singletons. The specimen sequenced was PBMCs. The receptor source for this set is a woman under 30 in good health and CMV-seropositive.

The chain employs TRBV4-1 and TRBJ2-1, with D possibly matching TRBD1 (5 bases). CDR1 MGHRA and CDR2 YSYEKL come from the germline V gene. Between the trimmed V and J ends, which lost 3 bases and 2 bases, there was a span of 14 bases. The CDR3 runs 16 residues. The DNA of the CDR3 is TGCGCCAGCAGCCAGAGAACCAGGGTGACCTACAATGAGCAGTTCTTC. Encoded protein: CASSQRTRVTYNEQFF.

The chain combines TRBV7-8 with TRBJ2-7; 7 positions agree with TRBD1. The CDR3 totals 14 residues. Germline V gene data show CDR1 as SGHVS and CDR2 as FQNEAQ. Trimming cost V 5 bases and J 2 bases; bases outside gene matches: 6. CDR3 bases: TGTGCCAGCAGCAACCGGGACAGACCCTACGAGCAGTACTTC. As protein: CASSNRDRPYEQYF.

The chain carries TRBV6-1 and TRBJ2-5, with D perhaps matching TRBD2 (6 bases). V lost 8 bases and J 2 bases, leaving 9 bases between the germline ends. The CDR3 loop spans 12 amino acids. CDR1 and CDR2 from the germline V gene are MNHNS and SASEGT. The CDR3 spells CASGTAQETQYF. For the CDR3, the DNA is TGTGCCAGCGGGACTGCTCAAGAGACCCAGTACTTC.

The chain is built from TRBV5-1 and TRBJ2-1; TRBD1 agrees at 10 bases. With 3 bases clipped from V and 4 bases from J, the junction kept 4 bases outside the gene matches. From germline, CDR1 is SGHRS and CDR2 YFSETQ. This CDR3 contains 15 residues. DNA of the CDR3: TGCGCCAGCAGCTCGGGACAGGGGCCTTACAATGAGCAGTTCTTC. It codes for CASSSGQGPYNEQFF.

The chain recombines TRBV12-5 with TRBJ1-2, with TRBD1 matching 7 bases. The CDR3 contains 15 residues. J lost 2 bases, V lost 0 bases, and 3 bases had no gene match. Germline V CDR1 and CDR2: LGHNT, FRNRAP. CDR3 sequence reads: CASGLVGDSNYGYTF. Written as DNA, the CDR3 is TGTGCTAGTGGTTTGGTGGGGGACAGCAACTATGGCTACACCTTC.

This clone was seen a handful of times. The chain uses TRBV11-3 and TRBJ2-2; 9 bases agree with TRBD2. Per germline, CDR1 SGHNT and CDR2 YENEEA. This CDR3 comprises 16 residues. With 7 bases clipped from V and 7 bases from J, the junction kept 13 bases outside the gene matches. This CDR3 is CASTLGGGASVGELFF. The CDR3 DNA follows: TGTGCCAGCACCTTGGGCGGGGGGGCCTCTGTCGGGGAGCTGTTTTTT. The complete variable domain, with remaining parts taken from reference TRBV11-3 and TRBJ2-2, reads EAGVVQSPRYKIIEKKQPVAFWCNPISGHNTLYWYLQNLGQGPELLIRYENEEAVDDSQLPKDRFSAERLKGVDSTLKIQPAELGDSAVYLCASTLGGGASVGELFFGEGSRLTVL.

The V gene is TRBV27, the J gene TRBJ2-3; D is unclear. Germline lookup yields CDR1 MNHEY and CDR2 SMNVEV (reference sequence). Trimming stripped 6 bases from V and 0 bases from J, with 13 bases between. This CDR3 is 15 amino acids long. This CDR3 is CASRPLDPSTDTQYF. DNA of the CDR3: TGTGCCAGCAGGCCCCTAGACCCTAGCACAGATACGCAGTATTTT.

CDR3 sequence reads: CASSSPDRMGVYGYTF. The CDR3 coding sequence is TGTGCCAGCAGCTCCCCGGACAGGATGGGGGTTTATGGCTACACCTTC. The chain has TRBV7-9 and TRBJ1-2, with 7 bases fitting TRBD1. This CDR3 comprises 16 residues. The V gene end was trimmed by 4 bases and the J gene end by 5 bases; junction bases not matched to a gene: 13. CDR1 and CDR2 (germline): SEHNR, FQNEAQ (reference sequence).

The rearrangement joins TRBV4-1 to TRBJ1-2; D is possibly TRBD1 (5 bases). V lost 1 base and J lost 2, with 11 bases in between. Per germline, CDR1 MGHRA and CDR2 YSYEKL. There are 15 residues in the CDR3. The CDR3 here is CASSQVHTGNYGYTF. The CDR3 coding sequence is TGCGCCAGCAGCCAAGTCCACACAGGAAACTATGGCTACACCTTC.

The sample holds one count of this clone. The chain combines TRBV6-1 with TRBJ1-2, with TRBD1 matching over 8 bases. The CDR3 loop spans 12 amino acids. With 5 bases clipped from V and 8 bases from J, the junction kept 4 bases outside the gene matches. CDR1 is MNHNS, CDR2 SASEGT, per germline. The CDR3 sequence: CASSRQGTGYTF. The CDR3 DNA reads as TGTGCCAGCAGTCGACAGGGGACGGGCTACACCTTC.

V is TRBV5-8 and J is TRBJ2-7; perhaps TRBD2 as D (5 bases). The CDR3 has 15 amino acids. From germline, CDR1 is SGHTS and CDR2 YDEGEE. The V end was cut by 7 bases, the J end by 1 base, with 18 bases between. As DNA, the CDR3 is TGTGCCAGCTCCTTGCATGCCGGGGTTTCCTACGAGCAGTACTTC. Encoded protein: CASSLHAGVSYEQYF. Full variable domain (rest looked up from reference TRBV5-8 and TRBJ2-7): EAGVTQSPTHLIKTRGQQATLRCSPISGHTSVYWYQQALGLGLQFLLWYDEGEERNRGNFPPRFSGRQFPNYSSELNVNALELEDSALYLCASSLHAGVSYEQYFGPGTRLTVT.

V gene TRBV12-5 combines with J gene TRBJ2-3, with D maybe TRBD1 (5 bases). V lost 1 base and J 5 bases, leaving 13 bases between the germline ends. The CDR3 has 15 amino acids. Germline lookup yields CDR1 LGHNT and CDR2 FRNRAP. In nucleotides, the CDR3 is TGTGCTAGTGGTTTGGACCATAGACAGATAGATACGCAGTATTTT. Its translation is CASGLDHRQIDTQYF.

The chain has TRBV5-4 and TRBJ1-2; 9 nucleotides agree with TRBD1. This CDR3 is built from 15 residues. Germline assignment: CDR1 SGHNT and CDR2 YYREEE (reference sequence). Trimming removed 3 bases from V and 8 bases from J; junction bases left unmatched: 11. CDR3 DNA sequence: TGTGCCAGCAGCTCCGGGACAGGGAGTCAAAGCGGCTACACCTTC. Amino acids: CASSSGTGSQSGYTF.

This chain joins TRBV7-9 and TRBJ2-7, with a tentative D call TRBD1 (6 bases). CDR3 size: 12 residues. The ends were cut back, 5 bases at V and 6 bases at J, with 11 bases in the middle. CDR1 SEHNR and CDR2 FQNEAQ come from the germline V gene (reference sequence). This CDR3 reads CASSLPRGEQYF. CDR3 bases: TGTGCCAGCAGCCTCCCCAGGGGCGAGCAGTACTTC.

The chain combines TRBV19 with TRBJ2-3, with TRBD2 matching 9 bases. Germline assignment: CDR1 LNHDA and CDR2 SQIVND (reference sequence). The CDR3 totals 16 residues. V gave up 3 bases and J gave up 1 base; unmatched junction bases: 5. CDR3 DNA sequence: TGTGCCAGTAGTATCTGGGTAGCGGGGGGCACAGATACGCAGTATTTT. Translation gives CASSIWVAGGTDTQYF.

The V call is TRBV6-5, the J call TRBJ2-7; tentatively, D is TRBD1 (6 bases). This CDR3 has 13 amino acids. Germline lookup yields CDR1 MNHEY and CDR2 SVGAGI. V lost 7 bases and J 3 bases, leaving 13 bases between the germline ends. Here the CDR3 reads CASTYGGNYEQYF. CDR3 DNA: TGTGCCAGCACGTATGGGGGCAACTACGAGCAGTACTTC.

This chain links TRBV19 with TRBJ2-7; D might be TRBD2 (6 bases). In germline, CDR1 is LNHDA, CDR2 SQIVND (reference sequence). This CDR3 is built from 14 residues. Trimming took 10 bases from V and 1 from J, leaving 17 bases between them. The CDR3 coding sequence is TGTGCCACCACGTCACCGGGAGCATCCTACGAGCAGTACTTC. Its protein product is CATTSPGASYEQYF.

The chain recombines TRBV7-2 with TRBJ2-5, with unresolved D. Per the germline V gene, CDR1 is SGHTA and CDR2 is FQGNSA. V lost 2 bases and J 0 bases, leaving 7 bases between the germline ends. This CDR3 is built from 14 residues. The CDR3 nucleotides are TGTGCCAGCAGCTTAAGTTGGCACCAAGAGACCCAGTACTTC. Amino acids: CASSLSWHQETQYF.

J is TRBJ1-1 and V is TRBV5-1, with TRBD1 matching 8 bases. This CDR3 region has 13 residues. From germline, CDR1 is SGHRS and CDR2 YFSETQ. Losses at the gene ends were 7 bases for V and 0 bases for J; bases not matched to a gene: 2. The CDR3: CASRGQVNTEAFF. The CDR3 DNA follows: TGCGCCAGCCGGGGACAGGTGAACACTGAAGCTTTCTTT. The variable domain in full, with the rest retrieved from reference TRBV5-1 and TRBJ1-1, is KAGVTQTPRYLIKTRGQQVTLSCSPISGHRSVSWYQQTPGQGLQFLFEYFSETQRNKGNFPGRFSGRQFSNSRSEMNVSTLELGDSALYLCASRGQVNTEAFFGQGTRLTVV.

This clone was detected a few times. V usage is TRBV12-5 and J usage is TRBJ2-5; 7 positions agree with TRBD1. V was pared by 0 bases and J by 1 base, with 5 bases of the junction left unmatched. The germline CDR1 and CDR2 sequences are LGHNT and FRNRAP. The CDR3 extends over 16 amino acids. DNA for the CDR3: TGTGCTAGTGGTTTGGTAAAGGGACAGCCCCAAGAGACCCAGTACTTC. Its protein is CASGLVKGQPQETQYF.

The chain couples TRBV7-8 to TRBJ1-3; TRBD1 might be the D (5 bases). This CDR3 has 15 amino acids. Germline CDR1 and CDR2: SGHVS and FQNEAQ. The V gene lost 5 bases and the J gene lost 5 bases, with 16 bases spanning the gap. The CDR3, as DNA: TGTGCCAGCAGCGCAGCGGGGGGACTAAGAAACACCATATATTTT. Translating gives CASSAAGGLRNTIYF.